This T cell receptor (beta chain) was documented in a study of T cell changes during pregnancy in multiple sclerosis. This CDR3 is built from 20 residues. In germline, CDR1 is ENHRY, CDR2 SYGVKD. The J segment lost 6 bases and the V segment lost 0 bases, leaving 23 bases of the junction unmatched. The table came from immunoSEQ multiplex PCR; TCRdb's copy has only in-frame clones and leaves some out. In the table there are approximately 88,000 clones, roughly 93% of which are singletons. The TCR was taken from a female donor with multiple sclerosis, enrolled in a pregnancy study. Source: peripheral blood, taken in the third trimester of pregnancy. The genes are TRBV10-3 and TRBJ2-7, with 7 bases that match TRBD1. The CDR3: CAISESIPSGTDASFCEQYF. CDR3 nucleotides: TGTGCCATCAGTGAGTCCATACCCTCGGGGACAGACGCTTCTTTCTGCGAGCAGTACTTC.